A single count supports the clone carrying this TCR beta chain. Its specificity is unknown. In germline, CDR1 is MDHEN, CDR2 SYDVKM. The CDR3 extends over 17 amino acids. V was shortened by 5 bases and J by 2 bases, with 21 bases between the two germline ends. PCR employed 60 Vbeta and 13 Jbeta primers. Assay: immunoSEQ multiplex PCR; the TCRdb copy retains only in-frame clones and omits some. The data contain about 55,000 clones, 80% to 85% of them singletons. The data stem from a study of cytomegalovirus exposure and HLA in healthy donors. Study in general: Tens of millions of unique TCRs from HLA-typed donors made up an early data release. Roughly four fifths of around 390 genotyped donors fell in the Caucasian-associated ancestry cluster. Findings of the study overall: Specific recognition of CMV antigens was confirmed in vitro for a few chains (all CMV-associated). Rates of TCR association differed by HLA locus in a later analysis, with DRB1 highest and HLA-C lowest.

The sample comprised PBMCs. The chain carries TRBV28 and TRBJ1-2; D might be TRBD1 (6 bases). The TCR was taken from a man aged 25 to 45 in good health and CMV-seronegative. CDR3: CASSLAMRGRMNYGYTF. CDR3 coding DNA: TGTGCCAGCAGTCTCGCGATGCGGGGGCGTATGAACTATGGCTACACCTTC.